These 32 T cell receptor beta chains originate from one sample sequenced in a study of T cell responses to AZD1222 COVID-19 vaccine (dated by TCRdb to the early 2020s). Library creation used the immunoSEQ multiplex PCR assay. As stored in TCRdb, this immuneACCESS dataset retains in-frame rearrangements with V and J assigned. A fraction of the clones does not appear; measured against another copy, unresolved V genes explain less than half of the discrepancy, and the remainder lacks a known reason. The sample table lists 160,000 or so clones, roughly 89% of them with a count of one. The top ten clonotypes cover 1.5% to 2% of the sample. The meaning of the sample's time point label: baseline before first vaccination. This sample comprised peripheral blood, obtained on day 0 of AZD1222 vaccination. The receptors stem from an adult in good health.

The V and J genes are TRBV7-8 and TRBJ2-7, with TRBD2 matching over 9 bases. Germline-derived CDR1 and CDR2 are SGHVS and FQNEAQ. This CDR3 has 14 amino acids. The ends lost 5 bases at V and 0 bases at J; junction bases unmatched: 2. The CDR3 DNA follows: TGTGCCAGCAGCCGTAGCGGGAGCTCCTACGAGCAGTACTTC. Protein sequence: CASSRSGSSYEQYF.

V usage is TRBV29-1 and J usage is TRBJ1-5, with D maybe TRBD1 (6 bases). CDR1 SQVTM and CDR2 ANQGSEA come from the germline V gene. CDR3 length: 12 residues. The ends were cut back, 6 bases at V and 1 base at J, with 7 bases in the middle. The CDR3 loop is CSVGQSNQPQHF. CDR3 sequence (DNA): TGCAGCGTCGGACAGAGCAATCAGCCCCAGCATTTT.

This chain joins TRBV15 and TRBJ1-5; possibly TRBD1 for D (5 bases). CDR1 is LNHNV and CDR2 is YYDKDF in the germline V gene (reference sequence). V shed 5 bases and J shed 4 bases, with 9 bases lying between them. The CDR3 loop spans 13 amino acids. The CDR3 here is CATSGTGNQPQHF. The CDR3 bases are TGTGCCACCAGCGGGACTGGTAATCAGCCCCAGCATTTT.

This chain uses TRBV6-5 with TRBJ2-7; D unclear. The CDR3 contains 13 residues. CDR1 and CDR2 (germline): MNHEY, SVGAGI. Trimming shortened V by 6 bases and J by 2 bases, and 11 bases separated the two germline ends. Written as DNA, the CDR3 is TGTGCCAGCAGGTCCCGGGTCCCCTACGAGCAGTACTTC. Its translation is CASRSRVPYEQYF.

This sequence joins TRBV13 and TRBJ2-1; D gene unclear. Germline V gives CDR1 PRHDT, CDR2 FYEKMQ (reference sequence). The ends were cut back, 1 base at V and 4 bases at J, with 2 bases in the middle. This CDR3 contains 12 residues. The CDR3 is CASSLVYNEQFF. In nucleotides, the CDR3 is TGTGCCAGCAGCTTAGTTTACAATGAGCAGTTCTTC.

This rearrangement joins TRBV6-6 to TRBJ1-2, with 10 bases that match TRBD1. CDR1 and CDR2 from the germline V gene are MNHNY and SVGAGI (reference sequence). V lost 5 bases, J lost 8 bases, and 8 bases stayed unmatched. The CDR3 is 14 amino acids. The CDR3 loop is CASSKDRGSGGYTF. The CDR3 bases are TGTGCCAGCAGTAAGGACAGGGGGTCTGGCGGCTACACCTTC.

The rearrangement uses TRBV27 and TRBJ1-1; D gene uncertain. Trimming left V 8 bases short and J 1 base short, with 11 bases between. The length of the CDR3 is 13 residues. Germline loops: CDR1 MNHEY, CDR2 SMNVEV (reference sequence). CDR3 sequence reads: CASSFSGNTEAFF. CDR3 coding DNA: TGTGCCAGCTCCTTTTCAGGGAACACTGAAGCTTTCTTT.

The chain combines TRBV4-2 with TRBJ1-3; D gene unclear. Germline CDR1 LGHNA, CDR2 YNFKEQ. CDR3 length: 15 amino acids. V lost 1 base, J lost 0 bases, and 7 bases lay in between. CDR3 residues: CASSQGQDSGNTIYF. DNA for the CDR3: TGTGCCAGCAGCCAAGGGCAAGACTCTGGAAACACCATATATTTT.

The chain uses TRBV5-1 and TRBJ1-2; TRBD1 agrees at 8 bases. Germline V gene sequence: CDR1 SGHRS, CDR2 YFSETQ. This CDR3 is 14 amino acids long. V shed 2 bases and J 6 bases; nucleotides not matched to a gene: 6. CDR3: CASSFDGQGDGYTF. The CDR3 DNA reads as TGCGCCAGCAGCTTCGACGGACAGGGTGATGGCTACACCTTC.

The rearrangement uses TRBV5-1 and TRBJ2-1, with 12 bases matching TRBD2. CDR1 and CDR2 from the germline V gene are SGHRS and YFSETQ. This CDR3 is 16 amino acids long. V shed 4 bases and J 3 bases; nucleotides not matched to a gene: 5. The CDR3 bases are TGCGCCAGCAGCCACACTAGCGGGGGGATCTACAATGAGCAGTTCTTC. Protein: CASSHTSGGIYNEQFF.

The chain recombines TRBV24-1 with TRBJ2-1, with a possible D match to TRBD2 (6 bases). CDR1 is KGHDR and CDR2 is SFDVKD in the germline V gene. CDR3 length equals 19 residues. V gave up 3 bases and J gave up 1 base, with 21 bases separating them. The CDR3: CATSDRRDPSKRSYNEQFF. The DNA of the CDR3 is TGTGCCACCAGTGATCGGCGGGACCCCTCCAAGAGATCCTACAATGAGCAGTTCTTC.

In nucleotides, the CDR3 is TGTGCCAGCTCACCATACGAGGGTCTCACTGAAGCTTTCTTT. Its protein product is CASSPYEGLTEAFF. The rearrangement joins TRBV18 to TRBJ1-1, with D hard to call. V shed 2 bases and J shed 4 bases, with 11 bases lying between them. CDR3 length equals 14 residues. The germline CDR1 and CDR2 sequences are KGHSH and LQKENI.

CDR3 sequence: CASSPGTGGTEAFF. The CDR3 region has the DNA TGTGCCAGCAGCCCGGGGACAGGGGGAACTGAAGCTTTCTTT. The chain couples TRBV9 to TRBJ1-1, with TRBD1 matching 11 bases. This CDR3 spans 14 amino acids. V was clipped by 4 bases and J by 5 bases; unmatched bases: 4. The V gene's germline CDR1 is SGDLS and CDR2 YYNGEE.

This clone was counted once. The chain is built from TRBV27 and TRBJ2-1; 7 positions agree with TRBD1. The CDR3 runs 18 residues. V trimming: 0 bases; J trimming: 6 bases; junction bases outside the gene matches: 14. CDR1 is MNHEY, CDR2 SMNVEV, per germline (reference sequence). DNA of the CDR3: TGTGCCAGCAGTTTATCATACTCTGGGGCAGGGGGTTTCAATGAGCAGTTCTTC. This translates into CASSLSYSGAGGFNEQFF.

The chain links TRBV3-1 (or the pseudogene TRBV3-2) to TRBJ1-1, with D maybe TRBD1 (5 bases). The CDR3 length is 16 residues. V was trimmed by 0 bases and J by 0 bases, leaving 11 bases between them. Germline V gene lookup returns CDR1 LGHDT and CDR2 YNNKEL (reference sequence). CDR3 sequence (DNA): TGTGCCAGCAGCCAAGATCGGGGACGGATGAACACTGAAGCTTTCTTT. Translating gives CASSQDRGRMNTEAFF.

The J gene is TRBJ1-1, the V gene TRBV6-5; no definite D call. The CDR3 is 15 residues long. Germline CDR1 is MNHEY and CDR2 is SVGAGI. Trimming shortened V by 7 bases and J by 6 bases, and 21 bases separated the two germline ends. Here the CDR3 reads CASMSPVPGSAEAFF. The CDR3 DNA reads TGTGCCAGCATGAGTCCAGTCCCCGGGAGTGCTGAAGCTTTCTTT.

The V call is TRBV6-5, the J call TRBJ2-1; 10 nucleotides line up with TRBD2. This CDR3 is 15 amino acids long. Trimming cost V 4 bases and J 5 bases; bases outside gene matches: 5. Germline V gives CDR1 MNHEY, CDR2 SVGAGI. The CDR3 region has the DNA TGTGCCAGCAGTTCCAGCGGGGGGGCCCACAATGAGCAGTTCTTC. Translating it yields CASSSSGGAHNEQFF.

The chain carries TRBV14 and TRBJ1-1; D is ambiguous. Trimming cost V 4 bases and J 1 base, with 7 bases left between them. The CDR3 loop spans 13 amino acids. Germline V gene sequence: CDR1 SGHDN, CDR2 FVKESK. CDR3 protein: CASSPKGNTEAFF. The DNA for the CDR3 is TGTGCCAGCAGCCCGAAGGGGAACACTGAAGCTTTCTTT.

CDR3 residues: CASSQTGSGLPQHF. CDR3 DNA: TGCGCCAGCAGCCAAACAGGGTCAGGTCTCCCCCAGCATTTT. The chain has TRBV4-3 and TRBJ1-5; TRBD1 might be the D (6 bases). CDR3 length: 14 amino acids. Germline CDR1 LGHNA, CDR2 YSLEER. V gave up 2 bases and J gave up 10 bases, with 15 bases separating them.

This chain connects TRBV10-3 to TRBJ1-2, with 8 nucleotides matching TRBD1. The CDR3 is 12 residues long. Germline V gives CDR1 ENHRY, CDR2 SYGVKD. The ends lost 7 bases at V and 8 bases at J; junction bases unmatched: 6. CDR3 sequence: CAIKGTGLGYTF. The CDR3 nucleotides are TGTGCCATCAAAGGGACAGGCCTGGGCTACACCTTC.

V is TRBV7-9 and J is TRBJ1-1; D may be TRBD1 (5 bases). Deletions cut 6 bases from V and 2 bases from J, with 16 bases between. Germline CDR1 SEHNR, CDR2 FQNEAQ (reference sequence). The CDR3 contains 15 residues. CDR3: CASRAGRVDNTEAFF. The CDR3 region has the DNA TGTGCCAGCAGGGCGGGCAGGGTCGATAACACTGAAGCTTTCTTT.

V and J are TRBV2 and TRBJ1-1; a weak D match, TRBD1 (6 bases). The V end lost 1 base, the J end lost 3 bases, and 12 bases lay between the germline ends. The CDR3 loop spans 15 amino acids. The germline V gene has CDR1 SNHLY and CDR2 FYNNEI. CDR3 residues: CASSEDGGADTEAFF. As DNA, the CDR3 is TGTGCCAGCAGTGAAGATGGGGGGGCGGACACTGAAGCTTTCTTT.

V is TRBV19 and J is TRBJ2-6; perhaps TRBD2 as D (5 bases). The CDR3 consists of 15 residues. V lost 6 bases and J lost 0, with 9 bases in between. Germline CDR1 and CDR2: LNHDA and SQIVND (reference sequence). The CDR3 reads CASRSAVSGANVLTF. The DNA for the CDR3 is TGTGCCAGTAGATCAGCGGTCTCTGGGGCCAACGTCCTGACTTTC.

In its sample, this clone was seen a few times. This rearrangement joins TRBV19 to TRBJ2-2; D not certain. V lost 3 bases to trimming and J lost 4 bases, with 3 bases between them. The CDR3 is made up of 12 amino acids. Germline V gene sequence: CDR1 LNHDA, CDR2 SQIVND (reference sequence). The CDR3 loop is CASSIATGELFF. The CDR3 DNA sequence: TGTGCCAGTAGTATCGCCACCGGGGAGCTGTTTTTT.

This sequence joins TRBV18 and TRBJ1-1; no firm D call. The CDR3 extends over 15 amino acids. V was shortened by 6 bases and J by 1 base, with 15 bases between the two germline ends. Germline V lookup: CDR1 KGHSH, CDR2 LQKENI. CDR3 bases: TGTGCCAGCTCCGGAGGACTAGGCGGGAACACTGAAGCTTTCTTT. Encoded protein: CASSGGLGGNTEAFF. Based on the CDR3 plus reference TRBV18 and TRBJ1-1, the full variable domain is NAGVMQNPRHLVRRRGQEARLRCSPMKGHSHVYWYRQLPEEGLKFMVYLQKENIIDESGMPKERFSAEFPKEGPSILRIQQVVRGDSAAYFCASSGGLGGNTEAFFGQGTRLTVV.

This clone was seen a few times. The chain couples TRBV6-5 to TRBJ2-7, with TRBD2 matching 7 bases. CDR1 and CDR2 (germline): MNHEY, SVGAGI. J was trimmed by 4 bases and V by 7 bases; bases with no gene match: 13. The CDR3 contains 15 residues. In nucleotides, the CDR3 is TGTGCCAGCACCACACCGGCGGGCGGGGGATACGAGCAGTACGTC. Its translation: CASTTPAGGGYEQYV.

The chain recombines TRBV11-1 with TRBJ2-1; tentative D call: TRBD2 (5 bases). V lost 4 bases to trimming and J lost 7 bases, with 17 bases between them. This CDR3 has 15 residues. The V gene's germline CDR1 is SGHAT and CDR2 FQDESV (reference sequence). CDR3 DNA: TGTGCCAGCAGCTCCTTATTAGGGCCGGGAAATGAGCAGTTCTTC. Its translation is CASSSLLGPGNEQFF.

The chain is built from TRBV20-1 and TRBJ1-5; no clear D. V lost 3 bases and J lost 3, with 9 bases in between. The CDR3 extends over 13 amino acids. Germline lookup yields CDR1 DFQATT and CDR2 SNEGSKA (reference sequence). CDR3 amino acids: CSASPTNNQPQHF. The DNA of the CDR3 is TGCAGTGCTAGTCCCACCAACAATCAGCCCCAGCATTTT.

The chain combines TRBV29-1 with TRBJ1-1; unclear D gene. V lost 4 bases and J lost 1, with 16 bases in between. The CDR3 contains 15 residues. CDR1 is SQVTM and CDR2 is ANQGSEA in the germline V gene. This CDR3 reads CSVGRREGRNTEAFF. For the CDR3, the DNA is TGCAGCGTTGGTCGGAGGGAAGGAAGGAACACTGAAGCTTTCTTT.

V is TRBV28 and J is TRBJ1-2; 8 bases are a match to TRBD1. Germline CDR1 MDHEN, CDR2 SYDVKM. Unmatched junction bases numbered 18, after V lost 5 bases and J lost 4 bases. The CDR3 contains 18 residues. The CDR3: CASSKDRGPGVGTYGYTF. The CDR3 coding sequence is TGTGCCAGCAGTAAAGACAGGGGACCGGGAGTTGGGACCTATGGCTACACCTTC.

The chain joins TRBV28 to TRBJ2-1; 10 bases fit TRBD2. The germline V gene encodes CDR1 MDHEN and CDR2 SYDVKM. The junction had 12 bases not matched to a gene; V was cut back by 5 bases and J by 5 bases. This CDR3 contains 17 residues. CDR3 DNA sequence: TGTGCCAGCAGTGCCGATACACTAGCGGGACTAGACAATGAGCAGTTCTTC. Amino acids: CASSADTLAGLDNEQFF.

This chain connects TRBV2 to TRBJ1-2; D is ambiguous. V lost 0 bases and J lost 4, with 9 bases in between. Germline V gene sequence: CDR1 SNHLY, CDR2 FYNNEI. This CDR3 is built from 14 residues. In DNA, the CDR3 is TGTGCCAGCAGTGAAGCGGCGGATCTCTATGGCTACACCTTC. Translated: CASSEAADLYGYTF.